This T cell receptor beta chain originates from a study of OX40 agonist ivuxolimab in advanced cancers. Broader study findings: Expanded clones were, on average, more numerous in CD8+ T cells than in CD4+.

The V gene's germline CDR1 is SGHTA and CDR2 FQGNSA. J gave up 5 bases and V 0 bases, and 8 bases lay outside the gene matches. This CDR3 is 16 amino acids long. Comment on this clone: Its matching antigen is unknown.

The data were produced by immunoSEQ multiplex PCR, yet TCRdb's version contains in-frame clones alone and is incomplete. The sample includes 73,000 or so clones, 82% of them seen just once. The TCR was taken from an adult with an advanced solid tumor such as melanoma, head and neck, liver or kidney cancer. Here the sequenced sample was CD4+ or CD8+ T cells sorted from blood, taken in a trial of the OX40 agonist ivuxolimab. This chain connects TRBV7-2 to TRBJ2-7; 9 positions agree with TRBD2. The CDR3 DNA is TGTGCCAGCAGCTTAGCGGGTAGCGGGAGCTTCAACGAGCAGTACTTC. This translates into CASSLAGSGSFNEQYF.